The sequence of this TCR beta chain was determined in a study of T cell responses to AZD1222 COVID-19 vaccine. Study-wide results and limits: Variant regions that are unmutated are reportedly the target of nearly half of spike-specific TCRs. Spike as a whole was targeted by vaccine-associated CD4 TCRs, dominant at 160-218 and 743-854.

Measured with immunoSEQ multiplex PCR; TCRdb has only the in-frame clones, and not every one. The table lists about 110,000 clones, 80% to 95% of them singletons, with approximately 9.3% in the top ten. This CDR3 spans 14 amino acids. Trimming removed 5 bases from V and 6 bases from J, with 11 bases in between. From germline, CDR1 is LNHDA and CDR2 SQIVND (reference sequence). Turning to this clone: Its target is unknown.

Here the sequenced sample was peripheral blood, taken 28 days after the second AZD1222 dose. The chain combines TRBV19 with TRBJ1-6; D remains unclear. The receptor was isolated from an adult who received the AZD1222 COVID-19 vaccine. The CDR3 sequence: CASSPRELNSPLHF. The CDR3 DNA reads TGTGCCAGTAGTCCCCGGGAGCTTAATTCACCCCTCCACTTT.